This T cell receptor beta chain was observed in a study of blood T cell repertoires in COVID-19. Study-wide background: Sites in the United States, Italy and Spain provided acute and convalescent COVID-19 samples.

Here immunoSEQ multiplex PCR was the method, and the copy in TCRdb shows in-frame clones only, minus some. The sample contains 12,000 or so clones, about 71% of which appear only once. V gave up 5 bases and J gave up 4 bases, with 9 bases separating them. Germline V CDR1 and CDR2: SGHTA, FQGNSA. The CDR3 spans 13 residues. The receptor comes from a man aged 55 to 70 with COVID-19, enrolled during active disease. V is TRBV7-2 and J is TRBJ2-1; no definite D call. The sequencing sample was made of peripheral blood. The chain's CDR3 is CASSPPSYNEQFF. DNA for the CDR3: TGTGCCAGCAGCCCTCCTAGTTACAATGAGCAGTTCTTC.